A selection of T cell receptor beta chains follows, all from one sample in a study of T cells in narcolepsy. The assay was immunoSEQ multiplex PCR, and TCRdb's table has in-frame clones only and misses some. The sample has tens of thousands of clones; approximately 80% are singletons. Specimen: CD45RA- memory CD4+ T cells from PBMCs. The receptors here all came from a human donor with narcolepsy. Both conserved end residues are part of each CDR3. Fields, in order: D gene, clone size, J gene, V gene, CDR3 DNA, CDR3 protein. A D gene is named only where the DNA matches it firmly. Only some rows state a clone size, as once, few, many or a class for expanded clones.

d_call: -; clone_size: -; j_call: TRBJ1-1; v_call: TRBV5-8; cdr3_nt: TGTGCCAGCAGCTTGGCCGGGACAATCACTGAAGCTTTCTTT; cdr3_aa: CASSLAGTITEAFF
d_call: -; clone_size: -; j_call: TRBJ1-2; v_call: TRBV10-2; cdr3_nt: TGCGCCAGCAGTGAGGGGTCAGGGTATCTTCGGGGCTACACCTTC; cdr3_aa: CASSEGSGYLRGYTF
d_call: -; clone_size: -; j_call: TRBJ1-1; v_call: TRBV5-1; cdr3_nt: TGCGCCAGCACATTGGGACCCGGAAACACTGAAGCTTTCTTT; cdr3_aa: CASTLGPGNTEAFF
d_call: -; clone_size: -; j_call: TRBJ1-1; v_call: TRBV7-2; cdr3_nt: TGTGCCAGCAGCTTAGTCTCGGGACCCCGGGAAGCTTTCTTT; cdr3_aa: CASSLVSGPREAFF
d_call: TRBD2; clone_size: -; j_call: TRBJ2-1; v_call: TRBV27; cdr3_nt: TGTGCCAGCAGCTTCAGCGGGGGGGACAATGAGCAGTTCTTC; cdr3_aa: CASSFSGGDNEQFF
d_call: TRBD2; clone_size: -; j_call: TRBJ2-7; v_call: TRBV9; cdr3_nt: TGTGCCAGCAGCGTAGTCGCTAGCGGGAGGGTTTTCGAGCAGTACTTC; cdr3_aa: CASSVVASGRVFEQYF
d_call: -; clone_size: -; j_call: TRBJ1-2; v_call: TRBV5-1; cdr3_nt: TGCGCCAGCAGCCTGAACAGGGATCTGGTCTATGGCTACACCTTC; cdr3_aa: CASSLNRDLVYGYTF
d_call: -; clone_size: -; j_call: TRBJ2-1; v_call: TRBV30; cdr3_nt: TGTGCCTGGACCGAACAGGGAGTGCAGTTCTTC; cdr3_aa: CAWTEQGVQFF
d_call: TRBD2; clone_size: -; j_call: TRBJ2-3; v_call: TRBV10-3; cdr3_nt: TGTGCCACCGGGACTAGCGGGAGAGGTAACACAGATACGCAGTATTTT; cdr3_aa: CATGTSGRGNTDTQYF
d_call: TRBD2; clone_size: -; j_call: TRBJ2-5; v_call: TRBV5-1; cdr3_nt: TGCGCCAGCAGCTCGGAAGCGGGGGGGCAAAAGACCCAGTACTTC; cdr3_aa: CASSSEAGGQKTQYF
d_call: -; clone_size: -; j_call: TRBJ1-1; v_call: TRBV2; cdr3_nt: TGTGCCGTTCGAGGGGGAAATTTGATGAACACTGAAGCTTTCTTT; cdr3_aa: CAVRGGNLMNTEAFF
d_call: -; clone_size: -; j_call: TRBJ2-3; v_call: TRBV4-2; cdr3_nt: TGTGCCAGCAGCCAAGTGTCATCTAGCACAGATACGCAGTATTTT; cdr3_aa: CASSQVSSSTDTQYF
d_call: -; clone_size: -; j_call: TRBJ1-1; v_call: TRBV2; cdr3_nt: TGTGCCAGCAGTGAGGAAGGGGCGCGCACTGAAGCTTTCTTT; cdr3_aa: CASSEEGARTEAFF
d_call: -; clone_size: -; j_call: TRBJ2-1; v_call: TRBV10-3; cdr3_nt: TGTGCCATCAGTGAGTCGGGTGCAGGGGCCGACAATGAGCAGTTCTTC; cdr3_aa: CAISESGAGADNEQFF
d_call: -; clone_size: -; j_call: TRBJ1-2; v_call: TRBV28; cdr3_nt: TGTGCCAGCAGACGAGGACCTCAACGGGATGGCTACACCTTC; cdr3_aa: CASRRGPQRDGYTF
d_call: -; clone_size: -; j_call: TRBJ2-3; v_call: TRBV5-1; cdr3_nt: TGCGCCAGCAGCCAAAGCGGAAGCACAGATACGCAGTATTTT; cdr3_aa: CASSQSGSTDTQYF
d_call: TRBD1; clone_size: -; j_call: TRBJ1-1; v_call: TRBV11-2; cdr3_nt: TGTGCCAGCACCCTGACAGGGAGTGGCACTGAAGCTTTCTTT; cdr3_aa: CASTLTGSGTEAFF
d_call: TRBD1; clone_size: -; j_call: TRBJ1-2; v_call: TRBV5-1; cdr3_nt: TGCGCCAGGGGACAGGGGTTTGATGGCTACACCTTC; cdr3_aa: CARGQGFDGYTF
d_call: -; clone_size: -; j_call: TRBJ1-1; v_call: TRBV6-1; cdr3_nt: TGTGCCACCAATAATTTTTTAGGGACCACTGAAGCTTTCTTT; cdr3_aa: CATNNFLGTTEAFF
d_call: -; clone_size: -; j_call: TRBJ2-3; v_call: TRBV7-9; cdr3_nt: TGTGCCAGCAGCTTAGGTGGAGGGGCAACAGATACGCAGTATTTT; cdr3_aa: CASSLGGGATDTQYF
d_call: -; clone_size: -; j_call: TRBJ1-1; v_call: TRBV30; cdr3_nt: TGTGCCTCTACAAGAACTGAAGCTTTCTTT; cdr3_aa: CASTRTEAFF
d_call: -; clone_size: once; j_call: TRBJ1-2; v_call: TRBV5-4; cdr3_nt: TGTGCCAGCAGCTTTTTCCGAACAGGGAACTATGGCTACACCTTC; cdr3_aa: CASSFFRTGNYGYTF
d_call: -; clone_size: -; j_call: TRBJ2-5; v_call: TRBV10-1; cdr3_nt: TGCGCCAGCAGTGAGTCGAATGTTGAGACCCAGTACTTC; cdr3_aa: CASSESNVETQYF
d_call: -; clone_size: -; j_call: TRBJ2-1; v_call: TRBV7-3; cdr3_nt: TGTGCCAGCAGCCTAGCGCGCGACAATGAGCAGTTCTTC; cdr3_aa: CASSLARDNEQFF
d_call: TRBD2; clone_size: -; j_call: TRBJ2-1; v_call: TRBV6-4; cdr3_nt: TGTGCCAGCAGTGAAGGTTACGCGCCCCGGGGGGGCAATGAGCAGTTCTTC; cdr3_aa: CASSEGYAPRGGNEQFF
d_call: -; clone_size: -; j_call: TRBJ1-1; v_call: TRBV19; cdr3_nt: TGTGCCAGTAGCGCCGTTATGAGCACTGAAGCTTTCTTT; cdr3_aa: CASSAVMSTEAFF
d_call: -; clone_size: -; j_call: TRBJ1-5; v_call: TRBV4-1; cdr3_nt: TGCGCCAGCAGCCAAGATGTTTTCAAGTCGCGGAAGCCCCAGCATTTT; cdr3_aa: CASSQDVFKSRKPQHF
d_call: TRBD1; clone_size: -; j_call: TRBJ2-2; v_call: TRBV28; cdr3_nt: TGTGCCAGCAGTGGAACGGACAGGGGGCGCACCGGGGAGCTGTTTTTT; cdr3_aa: CASSGTDRGRTGELFF
d_call: -; clone_size: -; j_call: TRBJ2-5; v_call: TRBV4-1; cdr3_nt: TGCGCCAGCAGCCAAGTATCCGGGGGCGCGGAGACCCAGTACTTC; cdr3_aa: CASSQVSGGAETQYF
d_call: -; clone_size: few; j_call: TRBJ1-2; v_call: TRBV29-1; cdr3_nt: TGCAGCGTCGCCCATCATGAAACGACAGCAAGGAACTATGGCTACACCTTC; cdr3_aa: CSVAHHETTARNYGYTF
d_call: TRBD2; clone_size: -; j_call: TRBJ2-1; v_call: TRBV28; cdr3_nt: TGTGCCAGCCGCGCCCCGGGACTAGCGGGGCCCGGGGAGCAGTTCTTC; cdr3_aa: CASRAPGLAGPGEQFF
d_call: -; clone_size: -; j_call: TRBJ1-6; v_call: TRBV6-9; cdr3_nt: TGTGCCAGCAGTGCCTGGGGGGCAAGGGACTCACCCCTCCACTTT; cdr3_aa: CASSAWGARDSPLHF
d_call: TRBD1; clone_size: -; j_call: TRBJ2-5; v_call: TRBV29-1; cdr3_nt: TGCAGCGTTGTGAGACAGGGGGTAATGTACCAAGAGACCCAGTACTTC; cdr3_aa: CSVVRQGVMYQETQYF
d_call: -; clone_size: -; j_call: TRBJ2-7; v_call: TRBV29-1; cdr3_nt: TGCAGCGTTGGCACGAAACTGTCCTACGAGCAGTACTTC; cdr3_aa: CSVGTKLSYEQYF
d_call: TRBD2; clone_size: -; j_call: TRBJ2-2; v_call: TRBV28; cdr3_nt: TGTGCCAGCCGGTTAGCGGGAGCAACCGGGGAGCTGTTTTTT; cdr3_aa: CASRLAGATGELFF
d_call: -; clone_size: -; j_call: TRBJ1-1; v_call: TRBV4-2; cdr3_nt: TGTGCCAGCAGCCAAGGTGGACAGACCTTTGAAGCTTTCTTT; cdr3_aa: CASSQGGQTFEAFF
d_call: -; clone_size: -; j_call: TRBJ2-6; v_call: TRBV9; cdr3_nt: TGTGCCAGCAGCGTAGACGGGAACGTCCTGACTTTC; cdr3_aa: CASSVDGNVLTF